The 2 T cell receptor beta chains reported below all come from one sample, sequenced in a study of blood T cells in healthy people across ages. Alongside a J-beta primer mix, a sample-barcoded 5' primer served in a second PCR lasting roughly 6 to 11 cycles. TCRdb called the 5' RACE reads again in MiXCR, with one record for every CDR3 protein. The sample has hundreds of thousands of distinct CDR3 sequences, roughly 24% seen once. These data were also filed under a second study, of T cells of mothers and their children.

The source material was blood. The receptors originated from a boy between 5 and 17 years old in good health.

This clonotype was picked up a small number of times. CDR3 in DNA: TGTGCCTGGAGTACTACCCCATACGAGCAGTACTTC. It is translated as CAWSTTPYEQYF. The V and J genes are TRBV30 and TRBJ2-7, with unresolved D. CDR1 is GTSNPN and CDR2 is SVGIG in the germline V gene (reference sequence). The CDR3 contains 12 residues. V was shortened by 2 bases and J by 4 bases, with 9 bases between the two germline ends.

V and J are TRBV24-1 and TRBJ2-2; possibly TRBD1 for D (5 bases). The CDR3 is 15 residues long. The V and J ends lost 4 bases and 1 base respectively, with 9 bases between them. Germline V gene data show CDR1 as KGHDR and CDR2 as SFDVKD. The CDR3 loop is CATSDYTGNTGELFF. The CDR3 bases are TGTGCCACCAGTGACTATACAGGGAACACCGGGGAGCTGTTTTTT.